This entry concerns a single T cell receptor (beta chain). The antigen is not known. CDR3 and TCR beta VDJ profiling relied on a genomic DNA template. TCRdb called the reads again in MiXCR, with one record for every CDR3 protein. The repertoire has around 290,000 distinct CDR3 sequences, approximately 57% of them found once; the top ten carry under 1.5%. In germline, CDR1 is MNHEY, CDR2 SVGAGI. V shed 5 bases and J 9 bases; nucleotides not matched to a gene: 11. The CDR3 has 16 amino acids. The entry originates in a study of CD8+CD57+ T cells in acquired aplastic anemia. CD8+CD57+ cell expansion, shown by flow cytometry, had occurred in the patients selected for sequencing. Points from the study as a whole: Over 25 shared CD8+ CDR3s appeared highly expressed within patients' immunodominant clones.

This clonotype was sampled from a human donor with aplastic anemia. Sequenced input: sorted CD4+, CD8+, or CD8+CD57+ T cells (not recorded which) from PBMCs. This rearrangement joins TRBV6-5 to TRBJ1-6, with 9 bases lining up with TRBD1. The CDR3 sequence is CASSLGTGTGSSPLHF. The CDR3 nucleotides are TGTGCCAGCAGTCTCGGGACCGGGACAGGGAGTTCACCCCTCCACTTT.